This T cell receptor (beta chain) was obtained from a study of T cells in Graves' hyperthyroidism and ophthalmopathy. The wider study: Once the initial diagnosis was made, peripheral blood was obtained before any treatment.

Overall study results and limits: Patients with ophthalmopathy were separated from those with stable hyperthyroidism by a 13 V-J model. Most thyroid clonotypes with frequency above 0.001 were detected in blood.

With regard to this clonotype: Its antigen remains unknown.

The CDR3 sequence is 11 residues long. Germline V gene lookup returns CDR1 MNHEY and CDR2 SMNVEV (reference sequence). The ends were cut back, 3 bases at V and 14 bases at J, with 13 bases in the middle. Amplified TCR beta CDR3 regions derived from RNA transcripts. The HTBI primer set was used in a first-round RT-PCR of the TCR CDR3. MiXCR, applied by TCRdb to the multiplex PCR reads, yields one record per CDR3 protein. The sample shows around 340,000 distinct CDR3 sequences, 15% to 20% of them seen only once. The sequence came from a woman aged 45 to 65 with Graves' hyperthyroidism. This chain links TRBV27 with TRBJ1-2; a weak D match, TRBD1 (5 bases). The sequencing sample was made of blood. The CDR3 region has the DNA TGTGCCAGCAGTTTCCCACCCAGGACAACCTTC. Amino acids: CASSFPPRTTF.